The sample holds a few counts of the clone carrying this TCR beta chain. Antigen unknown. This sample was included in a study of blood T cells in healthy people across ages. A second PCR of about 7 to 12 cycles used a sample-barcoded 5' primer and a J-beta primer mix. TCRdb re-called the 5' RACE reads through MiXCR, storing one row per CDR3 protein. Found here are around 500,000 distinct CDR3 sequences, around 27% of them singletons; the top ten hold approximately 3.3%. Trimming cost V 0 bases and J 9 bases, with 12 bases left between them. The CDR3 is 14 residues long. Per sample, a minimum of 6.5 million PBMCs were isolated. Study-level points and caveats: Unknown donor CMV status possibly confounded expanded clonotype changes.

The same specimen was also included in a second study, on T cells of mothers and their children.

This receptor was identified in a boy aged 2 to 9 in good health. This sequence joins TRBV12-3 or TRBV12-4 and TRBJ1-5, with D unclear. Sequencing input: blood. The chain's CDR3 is CASSLAGVPRPQHF. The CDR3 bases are TGTGCCAGCAGTTTAGCCGGGGTCCCAAGGCCCCAGCATTTT.